The subject of this entry is one TCR beta chain. This record belongs to a study of blood T cell repertoires in COVID-19. There are 16 residues in the CDR3. With V trimmed by 5 bases and J by 11 bases, 21 bases remained unmatched. The germline V gene has CDR1 SQVTM and CDR2 ANQGSEA. Assay used: immunoSEQ multiplex PCR; TCRdb lists only in-frame clones, some missing. The table records under 350,000 clones, almost 85% of them present only once. This chain connects TRBV29-1 to TRBJ1-1; 9 bases align to TRBD1. Sample: peripheral blood. The sequence came from a human donor in a cohort sampled during active COVID-19. The CDR3 sequence: CSVPPPFSGQGLGAFF. The CDR3 DNA is TGCAGCGTTCCTCCCCCCTTCTCGGGACAGGGCCTGGGTGCTTTCTTT.